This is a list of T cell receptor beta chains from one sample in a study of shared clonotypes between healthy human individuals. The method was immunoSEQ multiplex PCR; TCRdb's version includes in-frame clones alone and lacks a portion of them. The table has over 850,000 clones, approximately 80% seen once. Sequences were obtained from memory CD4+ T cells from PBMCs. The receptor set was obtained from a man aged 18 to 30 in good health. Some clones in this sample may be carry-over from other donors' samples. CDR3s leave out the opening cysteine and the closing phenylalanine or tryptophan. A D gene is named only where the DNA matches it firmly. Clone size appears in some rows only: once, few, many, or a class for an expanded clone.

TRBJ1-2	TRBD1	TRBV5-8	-	ASSSDRARIGYT
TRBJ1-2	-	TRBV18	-	ASSVGRLYGYT
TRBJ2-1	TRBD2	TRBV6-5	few	ASRVPGGTNEQF
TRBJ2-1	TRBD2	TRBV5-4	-	ASSSAGSRNEQF
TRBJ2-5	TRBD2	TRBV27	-	ASSLLAGGRGETQY
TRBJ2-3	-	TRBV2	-	ASSSLAVGGTDTQY
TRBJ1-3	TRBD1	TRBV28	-	ASNGQGGSGNTIY
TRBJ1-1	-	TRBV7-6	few	ASSLGPGRTEAF
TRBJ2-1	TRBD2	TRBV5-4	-	ASSLSGRGYNEQF
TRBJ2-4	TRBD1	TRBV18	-	ASSPPNRGRNIQY
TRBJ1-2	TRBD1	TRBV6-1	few	ASSVGQGNGYT
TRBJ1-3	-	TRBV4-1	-	ASSKRQQTNGNTIY
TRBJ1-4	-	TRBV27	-	ASRTRTGNNEKLF
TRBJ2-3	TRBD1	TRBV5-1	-	ASSNSPGGGTDTQY
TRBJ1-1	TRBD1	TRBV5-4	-	ASSLLRTGQFYRNTEAF
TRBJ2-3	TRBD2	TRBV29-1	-	SVRLAGITDTQY
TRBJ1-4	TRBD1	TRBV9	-	ASSATGGREKLF
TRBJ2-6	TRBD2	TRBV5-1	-	ASSLEASGRTLSANVLT
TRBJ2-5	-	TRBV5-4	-	ASSLRSSGARETQY
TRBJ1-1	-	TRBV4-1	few	ASSRNQGTEAF
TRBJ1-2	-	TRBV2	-	ASSEGVRIYGYT
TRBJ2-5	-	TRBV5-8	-	ASSDRGSLRETQY
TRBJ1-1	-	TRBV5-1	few	ASSLAMGDVTEAF
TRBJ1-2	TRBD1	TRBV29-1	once	SATTGDYGYT
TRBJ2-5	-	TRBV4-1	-	ASSQEGTGWPYQETQY
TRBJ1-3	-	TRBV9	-	ASSSTDSPGNTIY
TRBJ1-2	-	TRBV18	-	ASSPGMLLAGGGYT
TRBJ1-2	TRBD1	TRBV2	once	ASSTTGGGNGYT
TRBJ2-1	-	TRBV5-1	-	ASSLSVSYNEQF
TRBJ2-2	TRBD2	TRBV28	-	ASRPRVWAGGNTGELF
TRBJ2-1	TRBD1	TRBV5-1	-	ASSLSAGQGAREQF
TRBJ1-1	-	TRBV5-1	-	ASSLNSGQNTEAF
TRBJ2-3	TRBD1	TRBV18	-	ASSPIGQGTDTQY
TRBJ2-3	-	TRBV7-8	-	ASSKGRSTDTQY
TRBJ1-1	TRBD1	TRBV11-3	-	ASSRHRDSEAF
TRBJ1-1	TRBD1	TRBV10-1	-	ASSDRTGGDEAF
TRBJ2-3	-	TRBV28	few	ASSSSSDTQY
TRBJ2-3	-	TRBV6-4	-	ASSDHSSDTQY